The 14 T cell receptor beta chains in this list originate from one sample, sequenced in a study of radiation and T cells in renal cell carcinoma. The time point denotes: blood 4 weeks post-SBRT, at nephrectomy. Indicated treatment: 15 Gy SBRT to primary tumor, nephrectomy 4 weeks later. Using immunoSEQ multiplex PCR, the repertoire was profiled, and TCRdb retains in-frame clones only, with some absent. The sample has about 86,000 clones, around four fifths seen once. Sample: blood, taken from a patient whose treatment included radiotherapy and nephrectomy. The receptors were sampled from a man aged 50 to 60 with renal cell carcinoma.

The CDR3: CATSRILGLTNEKLFF. The CDR3 coding sequence is TGTGCCACCAGCAGAATCCTTGGGTTGACTAATGAAAAACTGTTTTTT. This chain connects TRBV15 to TRBJ1-4; D ambiguous. Germline V gives CDR1 LNHNV, CDR2 YYDKDF (reference sequence). The ends were cut back, 2 bases at V and 2 bases at J, with 12 bases in the middle. The CDR3 loop spans 16 amino acids.

CDR3 sequence: CASSFSMGNSPLHF. CDR3 coding DNA: TGCGCCAGCAGCTTTTCTATGGGTAATTCACCCCTCCACTTT. J is TRBJ1-6 and V is TRBV5-1; D gene unclear. CDR1 is SGHRS and CDR2 is YFSETQ in the germline V gene. The CDR3 consists of 14 residues. The germline V and J ends were trimmed by 2 bases and 6 bases, with 9 bases remaining between them.

The chain employs TRBV7-6 and TRBJ2-7, with 7 bases fitting TRBD1. The CDR3 loop spans 14 amino acids. CDR1 and CDR2 from the germline V gene are SGHVS and FNYEAQ. Losses at the gene ends were 5 bases for V and 3 bases for J; bases not matched to a gene: 7. The CDR3 DNA reads TGTGCCAGCAGCCCACCGGACAGGAGCTACGAGCAGTACTTC. Protein sequence: CASSPPDRSYEQYF.

This chain links TRBV6-5 with TRBJ1-5, with 7 positions matching TRBD1. This CDR3 has 15 residues. Looked up from germline, CDR1 is MNHEY and CDR2 is SVGAGI. Losses at the gene ends were 3 bases for V and 4 bases for J; bases not matched to a gene: 6. The CDR3 sequence is CASSYDTTGNQPQHF. CDR3 coding DNA: TGTGCCAGCAGTTATGATACGACAGGGAATCAGCCCCAGCATTTT.

The rearrangement uses TRBV9 and TRBJ2-5, with no clear D. CDR1 is SGDLS and CDR2 is YYNGEE in the germline V gene. Trimming took off 7 bases at V and 4 bases at J, with 2 bases between the two ends. CDR3 size: 9 residues. The CDR3, as DNA: TGTGCCAGCGGAGAGACCCAGTACTTC. This codes for CASGETQYF.

This chain connects TRBV19 to TRBJ2-7, with a possible D match to TRBD1 (6 bases). This CDR3 is 15 amino acids long. The germline CDR1 and CDR2 sequences are LNHDA and SQIVND (reference sequence). V gave up 5 bases and J gave up 2 bases, with 16 bases separating them. The CDR3 bases are TGTGCCAGTAGTGTGGACAGATCTTCAACCTACGAGCAGTACTTC. Amino acid sequence: CASSVDRSSTYEQYF.

This sequence joins TRBV9 and TRBJ2-7; 7 bases line up with TRBD1. Germline V gene sequence: CDR1 SGDLS, CDR2 YYNGEE. J gave up 0 bases and V 1 base, and 16 bases lay outside the gene matches. This CDR3 is 19 amino acids long. The CDR3 bases are TGTGCCAGCAGCGTATTGAGGGGGCCCTTGTTAACTTCCTCCTACGAGCAGTACTTC. This sequence encodes CASSVLRGPLLTSSYEQYF.

This clone was recorded a few times. This rearrangement joins TRBV18 to TRBJ1-2; 8 nucleotides align to TRBD1. Germline lookup yields CDR1 KGHSH and CDR2 LQKENI. The V gene end was trimmed by 6 bases and the J gene end by 4 bases; junction bases not matched to a gene: 13. The length of the CDR3 is 16 residues. The CDR3 region has the DNA TGTGCCAGCTCCGCCCCCCAGGGGGCCCGCGGCTATGGCTACACCTTC. Translation gives CASSAPQGARGYGYTF.

This chain's CDR3 is CASSQTNQETQYF. CDR3 nucleotides: TGTGCCAGCAGCCAGACTAACCAAGAGACCCAGTACTTC. This chain joins TRBV5-4 and TRBJ2-5; possibly TRBD2 for D (5 bases). Trimming cost V 4 bases and J 0 bases, with 7 bases left between them. Germline loops: CDR1 SGHNT, CDR2 YYREEE (reference sequence). This CDR3 contains 13 residues.

The chain carries TRBV28 and TRBJ2-1, with a possible D match to TRBD2 (6 bases). The germline CDR1 and CDR2 sequences are MDHEN and SYDVKM. V shed 8 bases and J shed 6 bases, with 26 bases lying between them. This CDR3 is built from 17 residues. CDR3 in DNA: TGTGCCAGCCGATACTTTAGGGACTTCTTTTGGGGCAATGAGCAGTTCTTC. Translated: CASRYFRDFFWGNEQFF.

The chain is built from TRBV19 and TRBJ1-2; D unclear. Trimming removed 7 bases from V and 5 bases from J, with 17 bases in between. CDR3 size: 14 residues. Germline V gives CDR1 LNHDA, CDR2 SQIVND (reference sequence). CDR3 in amino acids: CASTQPPEAYGYTF. The CDR3 nucleotides read TGTGCCAGTACCCAACCGCCGGAGGCGTATGGCTACACCTTC.

The chain employs TRBV6-6 and TRBJ1-1; 9 nucleotides match TRBD1. The ends lost 10 bases at V and 1 base at J; junction bases unmatched: 7. This CDR3 comprises 14 residues. The germline gives CDR1 MNHNY, CDR2 SVGAGI (reference sequence). The CDR3 sequence: CAIRDRVENTEAFF. The CDR3 DNA reads TGTGCCATCCGGGACAGGGTGGAGAACACTGAAGCTTTCTTT.

This clone was observed a single time. The chain is built from TRBV11-3 and TRBJ1-1, with no clear D. Trimming took off 1 base at V and 1 base at J, with 7 bases between the two ends. This CDR3 comprises 14 residues. CDR1 and CDR2 from the germline V gene are SGHNT and YENEEA. The CDR3 nucleotides read TGTGCCAGCAGCTTAGGTACGGCGAACACTGAAGCTTTCTTT. This codes for CASSLGTANTEAFF.

Of note for this clone: Other DNA sequences in this specimen translate into the identical CDR3. V and J are TRBV11-1 and TRBJ2-5, with unresolved D. Trimming removed 3 bases at V and 0 bases at J, with 8 bases between. From germline, CDR1 is SGHAT and CDR2 FQDESV (reference sequence). This CDR3 has 14 amino acids. CDR3 residues: CASSLGLHQETQYF. The CDR3 bases are TGTGCCAGCAGCTTGGGTCTACACCAAGAGACCCAGTACTTC. Together with reference TRBV11-1 and TRBJ2-5, the CDR3 gives the full variable domain: EAEVAQSPRYKITEKSQAVAFWCDPISGHATLYWYRQILGQGPELLVQFQDESVVDDSQLPKDRFSAERLKGVDSTLKIQPAELGDSAMYLCASSLGLHQETQYFGPGTRLLVL.